This T cell receptor beta chain was identified during a study of T cell changes during pregnancy in multiple sclerosis (dated by TCRdb to the late 2010s). About the investigation overall: Changes in the T cell repertoire over the course of pregnancy were examined in this study in women with multiple sclerosis.

CDR3 length: 14 amino acids, cysteine to phenylalanine. Solely the CDR3 DNA is kept, with 42 bases framed from the first base. The germline V gene gives CDR1 as KGHSH and CDR2 as LQKENI. V gives up 2 bases and J gives up 2 bases, and the segment between their germline ends measures 8 bases. The method behind the library was the immunoSEQ multiplex PCR assay. TCRdb re-hosts the immuneACCESS table, in-frame sequences only. Its copies lack some clones; in the studies checked, an unresolved V gene accounts for under half of them, and the cause for the rest is not known. The sample contains 70,000 to 95,000 clones, around 94% of them found a single time. The ten largest clonotypes hold approximately 1.6% of the sample. A note on this clone: Its specific antigen is unknown. No base-level quality is on record; no much larger clone is a single base apart.

This clonotype was obtained from a female donor in good health, enrolled as a control in a pregnancy study. The chain links TRBV18 with TRBJ2-3; confidence is insufficient to name the D gene. Source: peripheral blood, taken after pregnancy. The CDR3 corresponds to CASSPSLLTDTQYF. The base sequence is TGTGCCAGCTCACCATCCCTACTCACAGATACGCAGTATTTT. The full variable domain, with segments outside the CDR3 supplied by the reference TRBV18 and TRBJ2-3 proteins, appears as NAGVMQNPRHLVRRRGQEARLRCSPMKGHSHVYWYRQLPEEGLKFMVYLQKENIIDESGMPKERFSAEFPKEGPSILRIQQVVRGDSAAYFCASSPSLLTDTQYFGPGTRLTVL.